The table lists the clone carrying this TCR beta chain with many counts. The antigen is not known. Germline lookup yields CDR1 LGHDT and CDR2 YNNKEL (reference sequence). This CDR3 is built from 15 residues. Trimming took off 1 base at V and 6 bases at J, with 13 bases between the two ends. Diagnoses were established using clinical symptoms, serum thyroxine and TRAb, thyroid ultrasound and orbital computed tomography. Each 10 ml fresh peripheral blood draw supplied the PBMCs. This entry comes from a study of T cells in Graves' hyperthyroidism and ophthalmopathy. Study-level results: Most clonotypes expanded in thyroid above 0.001 were likewise present in blood.

TCR beta CDR3 regions were amplified from RNA. First-round RT-PCR targeting the TCR CDR3 was performed with the HTBI primer set. TCRdb re-analysed the multiplex PCR reads in MiXCR, keeping a single row per CDR3 protein. The data show about 380,000 distinct CDR3 sequences, roughly 20% seen once. This TCR was sampled from a man aged 18-30 years with Graves' ophthalmopathy. Sequenced sample: blood. The rearrangement links TRBV3-1 to TRBJ1-5; D gene uncertain. The CDR3 bases are TGTGCCAGCAGCCAAGGGATGGAGTTGGCTCAGCCCCAGCATTTT. This encodes CASSQGMELAQPQHF.